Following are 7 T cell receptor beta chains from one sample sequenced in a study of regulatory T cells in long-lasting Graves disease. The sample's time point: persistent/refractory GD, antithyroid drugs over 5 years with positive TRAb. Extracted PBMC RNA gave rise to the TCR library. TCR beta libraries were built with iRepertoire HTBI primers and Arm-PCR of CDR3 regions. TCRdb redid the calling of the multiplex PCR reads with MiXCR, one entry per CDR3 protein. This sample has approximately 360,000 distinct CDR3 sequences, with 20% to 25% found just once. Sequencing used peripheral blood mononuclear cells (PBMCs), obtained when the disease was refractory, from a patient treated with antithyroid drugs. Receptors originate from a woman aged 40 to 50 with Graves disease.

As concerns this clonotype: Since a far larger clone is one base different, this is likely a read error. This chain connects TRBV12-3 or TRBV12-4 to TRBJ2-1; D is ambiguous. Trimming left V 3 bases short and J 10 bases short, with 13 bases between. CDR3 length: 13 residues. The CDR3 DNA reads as TGTGCCAGCAGTTTCGGCACTGGCCACGAGCAGTTCTTC. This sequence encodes CASSFGTGHEQFF.

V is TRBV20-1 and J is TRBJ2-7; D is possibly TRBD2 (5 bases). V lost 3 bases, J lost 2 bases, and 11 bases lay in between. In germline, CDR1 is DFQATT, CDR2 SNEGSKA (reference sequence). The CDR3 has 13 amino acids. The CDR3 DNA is TGCAGTGCTAGTTTATCCGGGACCTACGAGCAGTACTTC. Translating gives CSASLSGTYEQYF.

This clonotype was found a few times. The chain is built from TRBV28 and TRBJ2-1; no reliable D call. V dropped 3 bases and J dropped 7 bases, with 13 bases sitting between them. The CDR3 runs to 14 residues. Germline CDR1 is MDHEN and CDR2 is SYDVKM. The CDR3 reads CASSFGLVRNEQFF. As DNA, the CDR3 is TGTGCCAGCAGTTTCGGTCTAGTTAGGAATGAGCAGTTCTTC.

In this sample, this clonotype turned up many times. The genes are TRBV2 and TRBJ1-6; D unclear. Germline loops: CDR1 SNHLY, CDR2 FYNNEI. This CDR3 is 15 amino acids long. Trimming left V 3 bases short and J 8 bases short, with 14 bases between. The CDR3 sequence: CASSEKPLTDSPLHF. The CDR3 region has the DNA TGTGCCAGCAGTGAGAAACCCTTGACGGATTCACCCCTCCACTTT.

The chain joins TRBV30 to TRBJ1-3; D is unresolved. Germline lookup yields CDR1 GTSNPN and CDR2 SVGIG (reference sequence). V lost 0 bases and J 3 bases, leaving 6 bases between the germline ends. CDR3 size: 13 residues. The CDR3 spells CAWSVQIGNTIYF. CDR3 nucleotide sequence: TGTGCCTGGAGTGTACAGATTGGAAACACCATATATTTT. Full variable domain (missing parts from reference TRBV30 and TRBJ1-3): SQTIHQWPATLVQPVGSPLSLECTVEGTSNPNLYWYRQAAGRGLQLLFYSVGIGQISSEVPQNLSASRPQDRQFILSSKKLLLSDSGFYLCAWSVQIGNTIYFGEGSWLTVV.

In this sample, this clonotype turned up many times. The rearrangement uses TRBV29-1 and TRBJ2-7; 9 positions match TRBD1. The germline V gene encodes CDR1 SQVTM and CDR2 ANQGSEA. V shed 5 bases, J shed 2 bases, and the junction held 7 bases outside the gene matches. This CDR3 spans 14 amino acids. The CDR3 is CSVYLQGAPYEQYF. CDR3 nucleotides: TGCAGCGTTTACTTACAGGGGGCGCCCTACGAGCAGTACTTC.

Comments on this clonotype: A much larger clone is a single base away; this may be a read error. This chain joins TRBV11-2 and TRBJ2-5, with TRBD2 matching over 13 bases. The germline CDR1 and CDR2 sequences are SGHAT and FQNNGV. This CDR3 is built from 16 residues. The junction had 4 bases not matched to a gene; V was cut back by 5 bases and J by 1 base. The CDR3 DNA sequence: TGTGCCAGCAGCCTCGGGACTAGCGGGACCCAAGAGACCCAGTACTTC. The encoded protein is CASSLGTSGTQETQYF. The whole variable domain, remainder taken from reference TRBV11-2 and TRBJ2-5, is EAGVAQSPRYKIIEKRQSVAFWCNPISGHATLYWYQQILGQGPKLLIQFQNNGVVDDSQLPKDRFSAERLKGVDSTLKIQPAKLEDSAVYLCASSLGTSGTQETQYFGPGTRLLVL.